This T cell receptor (beta chain) derives from a study of cytomegalovirus exposure and HLA in healthy donors. The CDR3 sequence is 14 residues long. From germline, CDR1 is SNHLY and CDR2 FYNNEI. V lost 7 bases and J lost 4; bases outside the gene matches: 7. The PCR ran on 60 Vbeta and 13 Jbeta primers. The method was immunoSEQ multiplex PCR; TCRdb's version includes in-frame clones alone and lacks a portion of them. The repertoire consists of 60,000 or so clones, with 65% to 75% occurring once and the leading ten covering more than 20%. The sequence was obtained from a man aged 50-60 years in good health and CMV-seropositive. The chain is built from TRBV2 and TRBJ1-3, with 7 bases that match TRBD1. Sequenced: PBMCs. In DNA form, the CDR3 reads TGTGCCAGCACTGGCAGGGGGTACGGAAACACCATATATTTT. Protein: CASTGRGYGNTIYF. Complete variable domain (other parts from reference TRBV2 and TRBJ1-3): EPEVTQTPSHQVTQMGQEVILRCVPISNHLYFYWYRQILGQKVEFLVSFYNNEISEKSEIFDDQFSVERPDGSNFTLKIRSTKLEDSAMYFCASTGRGYGNTIYFGEGSWLTVV.